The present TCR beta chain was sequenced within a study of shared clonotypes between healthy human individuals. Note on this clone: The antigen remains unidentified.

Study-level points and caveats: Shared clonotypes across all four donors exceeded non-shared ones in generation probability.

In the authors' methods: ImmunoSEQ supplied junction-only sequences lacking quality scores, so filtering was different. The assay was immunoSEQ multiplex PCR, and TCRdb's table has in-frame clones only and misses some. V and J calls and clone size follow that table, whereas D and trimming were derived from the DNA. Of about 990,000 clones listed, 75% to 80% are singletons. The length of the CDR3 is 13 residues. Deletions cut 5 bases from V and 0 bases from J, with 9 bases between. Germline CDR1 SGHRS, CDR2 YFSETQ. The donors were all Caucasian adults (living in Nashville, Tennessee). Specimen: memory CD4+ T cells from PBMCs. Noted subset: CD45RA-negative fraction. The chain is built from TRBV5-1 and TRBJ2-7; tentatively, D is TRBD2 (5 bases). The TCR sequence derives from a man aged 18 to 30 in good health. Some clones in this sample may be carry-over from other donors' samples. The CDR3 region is CASRTGSSYEQYF. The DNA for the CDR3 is TGCGCCAGCAGGACGGGGAGCTCCTACGAGCAGTACTTC.